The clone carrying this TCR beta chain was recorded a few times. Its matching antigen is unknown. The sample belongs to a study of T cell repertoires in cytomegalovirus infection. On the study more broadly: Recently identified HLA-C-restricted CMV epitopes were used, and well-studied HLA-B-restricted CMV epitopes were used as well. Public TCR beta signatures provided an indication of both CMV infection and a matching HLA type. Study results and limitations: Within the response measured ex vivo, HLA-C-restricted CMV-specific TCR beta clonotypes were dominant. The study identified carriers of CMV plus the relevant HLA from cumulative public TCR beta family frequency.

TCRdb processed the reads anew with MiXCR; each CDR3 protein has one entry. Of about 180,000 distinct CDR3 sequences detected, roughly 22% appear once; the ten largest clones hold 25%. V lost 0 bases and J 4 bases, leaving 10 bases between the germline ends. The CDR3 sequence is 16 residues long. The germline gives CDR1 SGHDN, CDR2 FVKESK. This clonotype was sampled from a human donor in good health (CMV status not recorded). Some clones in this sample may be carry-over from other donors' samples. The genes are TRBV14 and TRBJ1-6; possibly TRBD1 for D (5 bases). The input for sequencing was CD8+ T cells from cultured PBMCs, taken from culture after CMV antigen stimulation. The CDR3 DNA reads TGTGCCAGCAGCCAAGATTCAGGGTCTTATAATTCACCCCTCCACTTT. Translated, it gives CASSQDSGSYNSPLHF. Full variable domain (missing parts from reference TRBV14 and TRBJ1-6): EAGVTQFPSHSVIEKGQTVTLRCDPISGHDNLYWYRRVMGKEIKFLLHFVKESKQDESGMPNNRFLAERTGGTYSTLKVQPAELEDSGVYFCASSQDSGSYNSPLHFGNGTRLTVT.